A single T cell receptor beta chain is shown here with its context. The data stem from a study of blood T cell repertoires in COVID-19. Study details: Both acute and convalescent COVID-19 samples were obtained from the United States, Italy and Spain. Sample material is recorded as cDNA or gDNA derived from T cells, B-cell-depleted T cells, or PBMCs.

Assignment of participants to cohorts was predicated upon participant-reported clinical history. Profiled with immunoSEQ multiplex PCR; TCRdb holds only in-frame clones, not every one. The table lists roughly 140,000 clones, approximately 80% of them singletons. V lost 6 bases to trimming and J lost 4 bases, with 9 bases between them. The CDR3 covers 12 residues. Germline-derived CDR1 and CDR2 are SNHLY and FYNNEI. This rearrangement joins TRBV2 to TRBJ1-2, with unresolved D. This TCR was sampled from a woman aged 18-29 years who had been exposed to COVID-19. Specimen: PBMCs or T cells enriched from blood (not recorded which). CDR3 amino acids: CASRIFSYGYTF. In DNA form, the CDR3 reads TGTGCCAGCAGAATCTTCAGCTATGGCTACACCTTC.